This is a list of T cell receptor beta chains from one sample in a study of blood T cells in healthy people across ages. TCRdb called the 5' RACE reads again in MiXCR, with one record for every CDR3 protein. The sample holds some 1.7 million distinct CDR3 sequences, approximately 28% seen once. The source material was blood. The source of these receptors is a woman aged 25-40 years in good health. The CDR3 runs from the conserved cysteine through the conserved F or W. A D gene is named only where the DNA matches it firmly. The size entry is marked missing in some rows and otherwise reads once, few, many or a size class.

TRBV5-6	TRBJ2-1	-	TRBD2	CASSGTSAAYNEQFF	TGTGCCAGCAGCGGTACTAGCGCGGCCTACAATGAGCAGTTCTTC
TRBV5-4	TRBJ2-4	many	-	CASSSGTEQYF	TGTGCCAGCAGCTCGGGAACGGAACAGTACTTC
TRBV6-5	TRBJ2-7	-	-	CATARAGSYEQYF	TGTGCCACAGCGCGGGCGGGGTCCTACGAGCAGTACTTC
TRBV3-1	TRBJ1-2	-	-	CASSPGPVSYGYTF	TGTGCCAGCAGCCCAGGACCGGTTTCCTATGGCTACACCTTC
TRBV6-4	TRBJ2-1	-	-	CASSDSAGANNEQFF	TGTGCCAGCAGTGACTCTGCGGGGGCTAACAATGAGCAGTTCTTC
TRBV5-1	TRBJ2-5	few	-	CASSPGVIRETQYF	TGCGCCAGCAGCCCTGGAGTCATCCGAGAGACCCAGTACTTC
TRBV5-1	TRBJ2-6	-	-	CASSGVSSGANVLTF	TGCGCCAGCAGCGGGGTTAGCTCTGGGGCCAACGTCCTGACTTTC
TRBV7-9	TRBJ2-7	many	TRBD2	CASGTGGPASYEQYF	TGTGCCAGCGGAACGGGAGGGCCGGCATCCTACGAGCAGTACTTC
TRBV7-9	TRBJ2-5	many	-	CASSLVGDGQETQYF	TGTGCCAGCAGCTTAGTCGGGGACGGACAAGAGACCCAGTACTTC
TRBV20-1	TRBJ2-5	-	-	CSARDLDRGAQDTQYF	TGCAGTGCTAGAGATCTGGACAGAGGGGCCCAAGATACCCAGTACTTC
TRBV10-3	TRBJ2-4	once	-	CAISDPTHNEQYF	TGTGCCATTAGTGATCCCACCCACAATGAGCAGTACTTC
TRBV7-2	TRBJ2-1	few	-	CASSSHGPRVNEQFF	TGTGCCAGCAGCTCCCACGGCCCGAGGGTCAATGAGCAGTTCTTC
TRBV12-3/TRBV12-4	TRBJ1-2	few	-	CASSLVGDKVHYTF	TGTGCCAGCAGTTTAGTAGGAGACAAGGTACACTACACCTTC
TRBV6-5	TRBJ2-1	many	-	CASGREKSYNEQFF	TGTGCCAGCGGTAGAGAAAAGTCCTACAATGAGCAGTTCTTC
TRBV7-9	TRBJ1-1	-	TRBD1	CASSADRGDTEAFF	TGTGCCAGCAGCGCGGACAGGGGGGACACTGAAGCTTTCTTT
TRBV7-2	TRBJ2-5	many	-	CASSLGPDFSETQYF	TGTGCCAGCAGCTTAGGCCCGGATTTTTCAGAGACCCAGTACTTC
TRBV7-9	TRBJ1-1	many	TRBD1	CASSPQGLNTEAFF	TGTGCCAGCAGCCCACAGGGGCTGAACACTGAAGCTTTCTTT
TRBV7-9	TRBJ1-5	few	-	CASSRNGQPNQPQHF	TGTGCCAGCAGCCGGAATGGCCAGCCCAATCAGCCCCAGCATTTT
TRBV5-1	TRBJ2-5	-	TRBD2	CASSTSGTSGETQYF	TGCGCCAGCAGCACCTCCGGGACTAGCGGAGAGACCCAGTACTTC
TRBV7-8	TRBJ1-5	few	-	CASSIGGTSNQPQHF	TGTGCCAGCAGTATCGGGGGGACGAGCAATCAGCCCCAGCATTTT
TRBV27	TRBJ2-4	many	-	CASSAGLPQKNIQYF	TGTGCCAGCAGTGCGGGCCTACCCCAGAAAAACATTCAGTACTTC
TRBV2	TRBJ2-5	few	TRBD2	CASSHYYGTSGSGSHRKTQYF	TGTGCCAGCAGTCATTATTACGGGACTAGCGGGAGCGGGTCCCATAGAAAGACCCAGTACTTC
TRBV20-1	TRBJ2-6	-	-	CSALRTGANVQTF	TGCAGCGCACTCAGGACTGGGGCCAACGTCCAGACTTTC
TRBV5-1	TRBJ1-6	-	TRBD1	CASSLVAGGYNSPLHF	TGCGCCAGCAGCTTGGTCGCAGGGGGATATAATTCACCCCTCCACTTT
TRBV5-1	TRBJ2-5	many	-	CASSLMYQETQYF	TGCGCCAGCAGCTTGATGTACCAAGAGACCCAGTACTTC
TRBV5-6	TRBJ2-7	-	TRBD1	CASSRDGQGAYEQYF	TGTGCCAGCAGCCGCGACGGACAGGGGGCCTACGAGCAGTACTTC
TRBV5-1	TRBJ1-3	few	-	CASSLDPGARGNTIYF	TGCGCCAGCAGCTTGGATCCGGGGGCGCGAGGAAACACCATATATTTT
TRBV20-1	TRBJ1-2	-	-	CCARSTGWNGYTF	TGCTGTGCCCGATCCACAGGGTGGAATGGCTACACCTTC
TRBV7-9	TRBJ1-6	-	-	CASSPVGPPSTSPLHF	TGTGCCAGCAGCCCAGTAGGGCCCCCGAGCACATCACCCCTCCACTTT
TRBV20-1	TRBJ2-7	few	TRBD2	CSASGLAGGPSYEQYF	TGCAGTGCTAGTGGTCTAGCGGGAGGTCCCTCCTACGAGCAGTACTTC
TRBV6-6	TRBJ2-7	many	TRBD1	CASRERSGQGGEQYF	TGTGCCAGCAGGGAAAGATCGGGACAGGGAGGCGAGCAGTACTTC
TRBV4-1	TRBJ2-7	few	-	CASSQVGTQRSYEQYF	TGCGCCAGCAGCCAAGTCGGGACCCAACGATCCTACGAGCAGTACTTC
TRBV20-1	TRBJ1-6	-	TRBD1	CSARDREVYNSPLHF	TGCAGTGCGAGGGACAGGGAGGTTTATAATTCACCCCTCCACTTT
TRBV4-3	TRBJ1-2	few	TRBD1	CASSQDRGQGNYGYTF	TGCGCCAGCAGCCAAGATCGGGGACAGGGGAACTATGGCTACACCTTC
TRBV29-1	TRBJ1-2	many	TRBD1	CSVERDRANLNYGYTF	TGCAGCGTAGAACGGGACAGGGCGAACTTGAACTATGGCTACACCTTC
TRBV4-1	TRBJ2-1	few	-	CASSQGGGGRDNEQFF	TGCGCCAGCAGCCAAGGAGGGGGGGGGAGAGACAATGAGCAGTTCTTC
TRBV24-1	TRBJ2-1	few	TRBD2	CATSDSRAGGYNEQFF	TGTGCCACCAGTGATTCAAGGGCGGGAGGGTACAATGAGCAGTTCTTC
TRBV4-3	TRBJ1-3	few	-	CASSQDPGNGNTIYF	TGCGCCAGCAGCCAAGATCCCGGGAATGGAAACACCATATATTTT
TRBV12-3/TRBV12-4	TRBJ2-5	few	TRBD2	CASRVAGGLTETQYF	TGTGCCAGCAGAGTAGCGGGGGGGCTGACGGAGACCCAGTACTTC
TRBV20-1	TRBJ2-5	few	-	CSANGRGVETQYF	TGCAGTGCTAATGGGAGGGGGGTAGAGACCCAGTACTTC
TRBV20-1	TRBJ2-1	-	TRBD2	CSARPGGATDEQFF	TGCAGTGCTAGGCCCGGGGGGGCTACGGATGAGCAGTTCTTC
TRBV13	TRBJ2-1	-	-	CASSLDRGLNPYNEQFF	TGTGCCAGCAGCTTAGATCGGGGGCTCAACCCCTACAATGAGCAGTTCTTC
TRBV2	TRBJ1-2	many	-	CASRGPLEIFYTF	TGTGCCAGCAGAGGACCATTAGAAATATTCTACACCTTC
TRBV4-1	TRBJ1-5	many	-	CASSLSNSNQPQHF	TGCGCCAGCAGCTTGAGTAATAGCAATCAGCCCCAGCATTTT
TRBV7-6	TRBJ2-7	-	TRBD2	CASSSTSPGEQYF	TGTGCCAGCAGCTCGACTAGCCCTGGCGAGCAGTACTTC
TRBV12-3/TRBV12-4	TRBJ1-1	-	-	CASTAEGLVRTEAFF	TGTGCCAGCACCGCTGAAGGTCTTGTGAGAACTGAAGCTTTCTTT
TRBV4-1	TRBJ2-1	many	-	CASSQDAISYNEQFF	TGCGCCAGCAGCCAAGATGCAATTTCCTACAATGAGCAGTTCTTC
TRBV7-6	TRBJ1-1	-	TRBD1	CSSGLYRGTEAFF	TGTTCCAGCGGCTTATACAGGGGGACTGAAGCTTTCTTT
TRBV28	TRBJ2-1	many	TRBD2	CASTISGSHNEQFF	TGTGCCAGCACTATCAGCGGGAGCCACAATGAGCAGTTCTTC
TRBV20-1	TRBJ2-7	-	TRBD1	CSARRDRVSNEQYF	TGCAGTGCTAGAAGGGACAGGGTCAGCAACGAGCAGTACTTC
TRBV4-3	TRBJ2-3	-	-	CASSQNQGISDTQYF	TGCGCCAGCAGCCAAAACCAGGGAATCTCAGATACGCAGTATTTT
TRBV3-1	TRBJ2-5	-	-	CASSQAHQKKDRETQYF	TGTGCCAGCAGCCAAGCGCATCAGAAGAAAGACCGAGAGACCCAGTACTTC
TRBV6-5	TRBJ2-1	-	TRBD2	CASSYGGAGVLYNEQFF	TGTGCCAGCAGTTACGGAGGAGCGGGAGTGCTGTACAATGAGCAGTTCTTC
TRBV7-2	TRBJ2-5	-	TRBD1	CASSFGSWTGETQYF	TGTGCCAGCAGCTTCGGTAGTTGGACAGGAGAGACCCAGTACTTC
TRBV7-2	TRBJ2-3	-	-	CASSLVPGNPSTDTQYF	TGTGCCAGCAGCTTAGTGCCCGGGAACCCAAGCACAGATACGCAGTATTTT
TRBV7-9	TRBJ1-1	-	TRBD1	CASSSGGVNTEAFF	TGTGCCAGCAGCTCAGGGGGCGTGAACACTGAAGCTTTCTTT
TRBV7-9	TRBJ2-3	few	TRBD2	CASSLLSGGSTDTQYF	TGTGCCAGCAGCTTACTCTCCGGGGGGTCCACAGATACGCAGTATTTT
TRBV7-8	TRBJ1-6	few	-	CASSLVQGWGSPLHF	TGTGCCAGCAGCTTAGTGCAGGGCTGGGGTTCACCCCTCCACTTT